This entry lists 31 T cell receptor beta chains sequenced from one sample in a study of blood T cell repertoires in COVID-19. The table came from immunoSEQ multiplex PCR; TCRdb's copy has only in-frame clones and leaves some out. The table lists hundreds of thousands of clones, around nine tenths of them singletons. The sequenced sample consisted of PBMCs or T cells enriched from blood (not recorded which). These receptors originate from a woman in her twenties or thirties who had recovered from COVID-19.

This chain uses TRBV7-3 with TRBJ1-1; perhaps TRBD1 as D (5 bases). The V and J ends lost 4 bases and 4 bases respectively, with 13 bases between them. This CDR3 is 14 amino acids long. Germline assignment: CDR1 SGHTA and CDR2 FQGTGA. CDR3 in amino acids: CASSSSGIGTEAFF. In nucleotides, the CDR3 is TGTGCCAGCAGCTCCTCAGGGATTGGCACTGAAGCTTTCTTT.

The chain combines TRBV19 with TRBJ2-7, with 9 bases fitting TRBD1. There are 14 residues in the CDR3. The V gene end was trimmed by 5 bases and the J gene end by 5 bases; junction bases not matched to a gene: 7. CDR1 LNHDA and CDR2 SQIVND come from the germline V gene (reference sequence). CDR3 bases: TGTGCCAGTAGTCGGGGGACAGGGATCGACGAGCAGTACTTC. It encodes CASSRGTGIDEQYF. The variable domain in full, completed from reference TRBV19 and TRBJ2-7, reads DGGITQSPKYLFRKEGQNVTLSCEQNLNHDAMYWYRQDPGQGLRLIYYSQIVNDFQKGDIAEGYSVSREKKESFPLTVTSAQKNPTAFYLCASSRGTGIDEQYFGPGTRLTVT.

This sequence joins TRBV5-4 and TRBJ2-1, with unresolved D. This CDR3 has 14 amino acids. The V end lost 1 base, the J end lost 8 bases, and 13 bases lay between the germline ends. Germline CDR1 SGHNT, CDR2 YYREEE (reference sequence). Written as DNA, the CDR3 is TGTGCCAGCAGCTTGTTCAACTCCCACCATGAGCAGTTCTTC. It yields the protein CASSLFNSHHEQFF.

The chain couples TRBV27 to TRBJ2-1; perhaps TRBD1 as D (5 bases). The germline CDR1 and CDR2 sequences are MNHEY and SMNVEV (reference sequence). V was trimmed by 4 bases and J by 1 base, leaving 8 bases between them. The CDR3 is 14 amino acids. Here the CDR3 reads CASSWTNSYNEQFF. The CDR3 DNA follows: TGTGCCAGCAGTTGGACAAATTCCTACAATGAGCAGTTCTTC.

The chain couples TRBV10-3 to TRBJ2-2; tentative D call: TRBD2 (6 bases). The CDR3 covers 19 residues. Germline lookup yields CDR1 ENHRY and CDR2 SYGVKD. The germline V and J ends were trimmed by 6 bases and 3 bases, with 26 bases remaining between them. CDR3 DNA: TGTGCCATCAGGGGGATCGGGCGGTGGCAAGAGCGGGACACCGGGGAGCTGTTTTTT. Amino acids: CAIRGIGRWQERDTGELFF.

This rearrangement joins TRBV6-1 to TRBJ2-7; 10 bases fit TRBD1. Unmatched junction bases numbered 10, after V lost 4 bases and J lost 4 bases. The CDR3 sequence is 16 residues long. Per the germline V gene, CDR1 is MNHNS and CDR2 is SASEGT. The CDR3: CASSVLGQGSGYEQYF. CDR3 sequence (DNA): TGTGCCAGCAGTGTTTTGGGACAGGGGTCGGGGTACGAGCAGTACTTC.

The chain has TRBV28 and TRBJ1-2; D may be TRBD1 (5 bases). Germline CDR1 and CDR2: MDHEN and SYDVKM. This CDR3 contains 13 residues. V lost 6 bases and J 0 bases, leaving 8 bases between the germline ends. In DNA form, the CDR3 reads TGTGCCAGCAGGAGGGACTCTAACTATGGCTACACCTTC. Its translation is CASRRDSNYGYTF.

This clone appeared a single time. V and J are TRBV5-1 and TRBJ1-5; tentative D call: TRBD1 (5 bases). Germline V gives CDR1 SGHRS, CDR2 YFSETQ. The V gene lost 3 bases and the J gene lost 3 bases, with 10 bases spanning the gap. The CDR3 extends over 14 amino acids. Written as DNA, the CDR3 is TGCGCCAGCAGCTGGGGCCCTGACAATCAGCCCCAGCATTTT. It yields the protein CASSWGPDNQPQHF.

The chain carries TRBV7-9 and TRBJ1-1; 9 nucleotides align to TRBD1. The V gene end was trimmed by 4 bases and the J gene end by 10 bases; junction bases not matched to a gene: 10. The germline CDR1 and CDR2 sequences are SEHNR and FQNEAQ (reference sequence). This CDR3 spans 14 amino acids. CDR3 in amino acids: CASSSPDRGTGAFF. For the CDR3, the DNA is TGTGCCAGCAGCTCCCCTGACAGGGGGACGGGAGCTTTCTTT.

The chain joins TRBV13 to TRBJ2-1; D gene uncertain. Trimming took 4 bases from V and 4 from J, leaving 2 bases between them. Germline V gene data show CDR1 as PRHDT and CDR2 as FYEKMQ (reference sequence). This CDR3 has 11 amino acids. The CDR3 reads CASSSYNEQFF. As DNA, the CDR3 is TGTGCCAGCAGCTCTTACAATGAGCAGTTCTTC. Full variable domain (rest looked up from reference TRBV13 and TRBJ2-1): AAGVIQSPRHLIKEKRETATLKCYPIPRHDTVYWYQQGPGQDPQFLISFYEKMQSDKGSIPDRFSAQQFSDYHSELNMSSLELGDSALYFCASSSYNEQFFGPGTRLTVL.

This clone has a single count. The chain couples TRBV5-4 to TRBJ2-1, with 8 positions matching TRBD1. Germline values: CDR1 SGHNT, CDR2 YYREEE (reference sequence). The J segment lost 4 bases and the V segment lost 0 bases, leaving 6 bases of the junction unmatched. The CDR3 is 16 amino acids. CDR3 bases: TGTGCCAGCAGCTTGGTTGGAGACAGGGGTTACAATGAGCAGTTCTTC. This sequence encodes CASSLVGDRGYNEQFF.

This clone was counted between two and nine times. Written as DNA, the CDR3 is TGTGCCAGCTCACCACTTGGAGTTTCCCCATCCTCCTACAATGAGCAGTTCTTC. It codes for CASSPLGVSPSSYNEQFF. The V call is TRBV18, the J call TRBJ2-1; D is unresolved. V shed 1 base and J shed 0 bases, with 16 bases lying between them. CDR3 length: 18 residues. Germline-derived CDR1 and CDR2 are KGHSH and LQKENI.

This chain connects TRBV28 to TRBJ1-1; no reliable D call. Germline CDR1 MDHEN, CDR2 SYDVKM. The CDR3 length is 12 residues. V dropped 7 bases and J dropped 1 base, with 7 bases sitting between them. CDR3 DNA: TGTGCCAGCAAAGCGGAGAACACTGAAGCTTTCTTT. It translates to CASKAENTEAFF.

The CDR3 loop is CASRPEGMVTGELFF. The CDR3 DNA is TGTGCCAGCAGACCGGAGGGGATGGTCACCGGGGAGCTGTTTTTT. The rearrangement uses TRBV11-2 and TRBJ2-2; possibly TRBD2 for D (6 bases). Germline V CDR1 and CDR2: SGHAT, FQNNGV. The CDR3 is 15 residues long. With 6 bases removed from V and 4 bases from J, the gap between germline ends came to 15 bases.

The V call is TRBV28, the J call TRBJ1-5; weak D call: TRBD1 (5 bases). The CDR3 has 15 residues. The germline V gene encodes CDR1 MDHEN and CDR2 SYDVKM. The V end lost 8 bases, the J end lost 1 base, and 15 bases lay between the germline ends. CDR3 amino acids: CASGRTAGSNQPQHF. CDR3 DNA sequence: TGTGCCAGCGGTAGGACCGCAGGGAGCAATCAGCCCCAGCATTTT.

V and J are TRBV7-9 and TRBJ1-5; 8 bases match TRBD1. The CDR3 loop spans 16 amino acids. Looked up from germline, CDR1 is SEHNR and CDR2 is FQNEAQ (reference sequence). The V segment lost 5 bases and the J segment 4 bases; nucleotides outside the gene matches: 10. The CDR3 region is CASSGSRGPENQPQHF. CDR3 sequence (DNA): TGTGCCAGCAGCGGATCCAGGGGGCCAGAAAATCAGCCCCAGCATTTT.

This clone was counted a single time. The chain links TRBV9 to TRBJ1-3; weak D call: TRBD1 (6 bases). Germline CDR1 SGDLS, CDR2 YYNGEE. The CDR3 is 15 amino acids. Trimming left V 0 bases short and J 4 bases short, with 11 bases between. CDR3 nucleotide sequence: TGTGCCAGCAGCGTAGGGACAGTAGGGGGAAACACCATATATTTT. It translates to CASSVGTVGGNTIYF.

The chain has TRBV6-5 and TRBJ1-1, with TRBD1 matching 7 bases. Trimming took 6 bases from V and 3 from J; bases not matched to a gene: 4. Per the germline V gene, CDR1 is MNHEY and CDR2 is SVGAGI. This CDR3 spans 13 amino acids. CDR3 sequence (DNA): TGTGCCAGCAGCAGAGGACAGGACACTGAAGCTTTCTTT. The encoded protein is CASSRGQDTEAFF.

The gene calls are TRBV28 and TRBJ2-1; 7 bases agree with TRBD2. This CDR3 is 13 amino acids long. With V trimmed by 8 bases and J by 6 bases, 7 bases remained unmatched. Germline CDR1 is MDHEN and CDR2 is SYDVKM. DNA for the CDR3: TGTGCCAGCGCGCGGGAGTCGGGCAATGAGCAGTTCTTC. Translated, it gives CASARESGNEQFF.

This clone appeared once. The chain links TRBV7-2 to TRBJ1-1, with no clear D. V lost 5 bases to trimming and J lost 6 bases, with 13 bases between them. This CDR3 contains 13 residues. Germline CDR1 is SGHTA and CDR2 is FQGNSA. The CDR3 sequence: CASSQVLWAEAFF. The CDR3 bases are TGTGCCAGCAGCCAGGTTTTATGGGCTGAAGCTTTCTTT.

The rearrangement joins TRBV29-1 to TRBJ1-1, with 8 bases aligning to TRBD1. Germline lookup yields CDR1 SQVTM and CDR2 ANQGSEA. The CDR3 sequence is 15 residues long. Trimming removed 2 bases from V and 5 bases from J; junction bases left unmatched: 10. CDR3: CSVEYRGTGGTEAFF. CDR3 bases: TGCAGCGTTGAATATAGGGGAACAGGGGGTACTGAAGCTTTCTTT.

This clone appeared a single time. CDR3 protein: CASGQGANTGELFF. The CDR3 DNA follows: TGTGCCAGCGGACAGGGCGCGAACACCGGGGAGCTGTTTTTT. V usage is TRBV19 and J usage is TRBJ2-2, with TRBD1 identical over 8 bases. The germline gives CDR1 LNHDA, CDR2 SQIVND (reference sequence). CDR3 length equals 14 residues. With V trimmed by 9 bases and J by 0 bases, 3 bases remained unmatched.

This clone has a single count. V gene TRBV5-1 combines with J gene TRBJ2-5, with 9 bases lining up with TRBD1. Unmatched junction bases numbered 10, after V lost 4 bases and J lost 3 bases. In germline, CDR1 is SGHRS, CDR2 YFSETQ. The CDR3 has 16 residues. CDR3: CASSHPTGGEEETQYF. The DNA of the CDR3 is TGCGCCAGCAGCCATCCCACAGGGGGCGAGGAAGAGACCCAGTACTTC.

The chain links TRBV3-1 (or the pseudogene TRBV3-2) to TRBJ1-4; 10 bases fit TRBD1. Germline lookup yields CDR1 LGHDT and CDR2 YNNKEL (reference sequence). The CDR3 extends over 14 amino acids. V was pared by 4 bases and J by 7 bases, with 3 bases of the junction left unmatched. CDR3 in amino acids: CASSPGQGSEKLFF. The CDR3 coding sequence is TGTGCCAGCAGCCCGGGACAGGGGAGTGAAAAACTGTTTTTT.

This clone was observed a few times. V usage is TRBV5-1 and J usage is TRBJ1-1, with D possibly TRBD1 on 5 matching bases. There are 13 residues in the CDR3. Trimming removed 4 bases from V and 1 base from J, with 8 bases in between. Germline assignment: CDR1 SGHRS and CDR2 YFSETQ. The chain's CDR3 is CASSNTGNTEAFF. Here the CDR3 DNA reads TGCGCCAGCAGCAACACAGGGAACACTGAAGCTTTCTTT.

V is TRBV5-4 and J is TRBJ2-7; 10 bases are shared with TRBD1. Looked up from germline, CDR1 is SGHNT and CDR2 is YYREEE (reference sequence). After removal of 4 bases from V and 4 bases from J, the junction contained 5 bases not matched to a gene. CDR3 length: 14 amino acids. The CDR3 loop is CASSAMDRGYEQYF. Written as DNA, the CDR3 is TGTGCCAGCAGCGCGATGGACAGGGGGTACGAGCAGTACTTC.

This sequence joins TRBV6-5 and TRBJ2-7; 7 positions match TRBD1. V lost 7 bases, J lost 0 bases, and 6 bases stayed unmatched. The CDR3 loop spans 14 amino acids. Germline CDR1 is MNHEY and CDR2 is SVGAGI. As DNA, the CDR3 is TGTGCCAGCACCACGGGACAGTTCTCCTACGAGCAGTACTTC. Translating it yields CASTTGQFSYEQYF.

This chain links TRBV30 with TRBJ2-1, with 7 bases fitting TRBD2. Germline values: CDR1 GTSNPN, CDR2 SVGIG (reference sequence). The CDR3 runs to 13 residues. V dropped 5 bases and J dropped 9; count of bases not matched to a gene: 10. CDR3 in amino acids: CAWVTRDYGEQFF. The CDR3 DNA reads as TGTGCCTGGGTTACCCGGGACTACGGTGAGCAGTTCTTC.

The chain recombines TRBV5-4 with TRBJ1-2, with D possibly being TRBD1 (5 bases). V lost 2 bases and J 5 bases, leaving 13 bases between the germline ends. This CDR3 is built from 14 residues. The germline V gene encodes CDR1 SGHNT and CDR2 YYREEE (reference sequence). The CDR3 coding sequence is TGTGCCAGCAGCTTTGACAGACCTATGTATGGCTACACCTTC. It specifies CASSFDRPMYGYTF.

The chain uses TRBV3-1 (or the pseudogene TRBV3-2) and TRBJ1-1; D possibly corresponds to TRBD1 (6 bases). Per germline, CDR1 LGHDT and CDR2 YNNKEL (reference sequence). This CDR3 spans 12 amino acids. Trimming stripped 7 bases from V and 8 bases from J, with 14 bases between. In DNA form, the CDR3 reads TGTGCCAGCACCACAGGACAGTTCGAAGCTTTCTTT. Encoded protein: CASTTGQFEAFF.

CDR3 residues: CASSKAGLWTTEQYF. In DNA form, the CDR3 reads TGTGCCAGCAGTAAAGCGGGGTTGTGGACTACCGAGCAGTACTTC. The rearrangement uses TRBV28 and TRBJ2-7, with TRBD2 matching over 7 bases. The CDR3 length is 15 residues. Per the germline V gene, CDR1 is MDHEN and CDR2 is SYDVKM. V was clipped by 5 bases and J by 6 bases; unmatched bases: 13.